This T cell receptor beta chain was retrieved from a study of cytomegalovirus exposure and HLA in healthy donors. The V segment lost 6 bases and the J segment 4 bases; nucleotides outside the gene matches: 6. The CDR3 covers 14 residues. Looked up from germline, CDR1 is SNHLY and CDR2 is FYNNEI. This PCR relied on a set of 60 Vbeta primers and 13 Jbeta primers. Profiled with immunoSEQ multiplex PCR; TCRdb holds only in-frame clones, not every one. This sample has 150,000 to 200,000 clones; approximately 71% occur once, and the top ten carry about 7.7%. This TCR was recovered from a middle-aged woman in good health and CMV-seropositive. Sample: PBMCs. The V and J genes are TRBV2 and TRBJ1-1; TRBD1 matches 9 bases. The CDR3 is CASRGLQGATEAFF. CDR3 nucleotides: TGTGCCAGCAGGGGCCTACAGGGGGCCACTGAAGCTTTCTTT.